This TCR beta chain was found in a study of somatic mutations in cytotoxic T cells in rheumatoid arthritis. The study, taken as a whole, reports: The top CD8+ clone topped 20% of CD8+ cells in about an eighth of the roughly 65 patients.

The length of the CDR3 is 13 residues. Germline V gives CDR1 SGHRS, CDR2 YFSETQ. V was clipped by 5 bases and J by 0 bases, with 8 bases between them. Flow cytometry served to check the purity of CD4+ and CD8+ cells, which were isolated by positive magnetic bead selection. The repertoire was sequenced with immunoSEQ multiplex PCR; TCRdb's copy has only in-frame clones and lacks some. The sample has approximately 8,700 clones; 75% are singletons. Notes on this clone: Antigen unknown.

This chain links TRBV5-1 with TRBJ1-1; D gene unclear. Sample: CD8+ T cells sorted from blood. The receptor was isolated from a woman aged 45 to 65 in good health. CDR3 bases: TGCGCCAGCAGGACACCTATGAACACTGAAGCTTTCTTT. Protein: CASRTPMNTEAFF.